The present TCR beta chain was sequenced within a study of blood T cell repertoires in COVID-19 (dated by TCRdb to 2020 to 2022). Study-wide context: Samples covering the acute and convalescent phases of COVID-19 were provided by collaborators in the United States, Italy and Spain. Nearly every sample came with metadata listing a de-identified subject ID, COVID-19 status, age in years and sex. The prospective study material was composed of cDNA or gDNA derived from T cells, B-cell-depleted T cells, or PBMCs. A freely available public database, intended as a resource for researchers studying the immune response to SARS-CoV-2, is where the repertoires were released. The samples were drawn from two sources: the first 160 participants of the ongoing ImmuneRACE study, and 1,000 to 1,500 subjects contributed by 6 global collaborators. The dataset comprised deeply sampled blood TCRbeta repertoires from subjects exposed to, actively infected with, or recovered from COVID-19. HLA class I and class II types, where available, came from metadata supplied by the sample provider rather than from assay-based typing.

On the study overall, not on this receptor specifically: The amount of clinical and demographic metadata varied by source and participant and was provided uncurated.

CDR1 and CDR2 are drawn from the germline V gene: MGHRA, YSYEKL. From the cysteine up to the phenylalanine, the CDR3 has a length of 14 residues. Of all the DNA, just the CDR3 is kept, 42 bases in frame from base 1. V gives up 3 bases and J gives up 0 bases, and the segment between their germline ends measures 9 bases. A word on this clone: It lacks a known antigen. Base qualities are not recorded, but no much larger clone differs from it by a single base.

Participants in the prospective study were enrolled through a virtual design, were aged about 18 to 89 years, and lived in roughly 25 United States geographic areas. In the prospective study, participants were assigned to cohorts based on the clinical history participants reported in a screening survey and a study questionnaire. Recovered participants in ImmuneRACE Cohort 3 were defined as having two consecutive negative NP/OP PCR tests, clearance from a healthcare professional, or resolution of symptoms. In the prospective study, mobile phlebotomists collected whole blood, serum and a nasopharyngeal or oropharyngeal swab from each participant. Additional blood draws and questionnaires over an approximately 2-month period could optionally be provided by prospective study participants. Before DNA extraction, prospective study blood samples were shipped either frozen or at room temperature. The immunoSEQ Assay, a bias-controlled multiplex PCR, was used to amplify TCRbeta CDR3 regions from genomic DNA. Per the authors' processing: Nucleated cell counts per sample were estimated from amplification of reference gene primers within the assay. Sequence reads were collapsed and filtered to measure the absolute abundance of every unique TCRbeta CDR3 rearrangement. For each sample, productive Simpson clonality was calculated by taking the square root of Simpson's diversity index across productive rearrangements. The source is immuneACCESS, and TCRdb retained only in-frame sequences with V and J called. Part of the clones is not carried over; for the studies checked, unresolved V genes explain less than half of this, and the remainder is unexplained. The V and J calls and the clone size are those of that table, but D and trimming were determined from the DNA. This sample has approximately 150,000 clones in its table, and approximately 80% of those were observed once. 4.5% to 7.5% of the sample belongs to the ten largest clones.

Sequences were obtained from PBMCs or T cells enriched from blood (not recorded which). This chain is built from TRBV4-1 and TRBJ2-7; TRBD1 is a possible D gene, resting on 6 matching bases. The TCR comes from a man aged 40-50 years who had recovered from COVID-19. The bases read TGCGCCAGCAGCCACACAGGGAGCTCCTACGAGCAGTACTTC. It translates to CASSHTGSSYEQYF.